The clone carrying this T cell receptor beta chain was seen only once. What it binds is unknown. The sample belongs to a study of CD8 T cells in Susac syndrome. Whole-study findings and limits: In Susac syndrome, CD8+ expansion was highest in TEMRA and active disease. In total CD8+ repertoires, 15 to 20 Susac-specific public clones were found, and in CD8+ TEMRA repertoires, 4 or 5 were found.

Definite or probable Susac syndrome was diagnosed using recently defined diagnostic criteria. Germline CDR1 reads SEHNR; CDR2 reads FQNEAQ (reference sequence). V gave up 8 bases and J gave up 0 bases, with 10 bases separating them. This CDR3 is built from 13 residues. Reverse transcription of 0.5 to 1 ug RNA used random hexamers. TCRdb called the immunoSEQ multiplex PCR reads again in MiXCR, with one record for every CDR3 protein. The data hold more than 100,000 distinct CDR3 sequences, with roughly 94% observed a single time. Material for sequencing was CD8+ T cells from PBMCs. The V call is TRBV7-9, the J call TRBJ1-1; D unresolved. The clonotype was recovered from a human donor with Susac syndrome. The CDR3 is CASPGRLNTEAFF. CDR3 in DNA: TGTGCCAGCCCGGGCAGGTTGAACACTGAAGCTTTCTTT.